This TCR beta chain comes out of a study of blood T cell repertoires in COVID-19 (dated by TCRdb to 2019 to 2021). Study-wide context: Samples from collaborators originated in the United States, Italy and Spain and spanned both the acute and convalescent phases of COVID-19. The samples were drawn from two sources: the first 160 participants of the ongoing ImmuneRACE study, and over 1,000 subjects contributed by 6 global collaborators. Where HLA class I and class II types were available, the types were taken from metadata supplied by the sample provider, not from assay-based typing. The repertoires were released in a freely available public database intended as a resource for research on the immune response to SARS-CoV-2. Nearly every sample came with metadata listing a de-identified subject ID, COVID-19 status, age in years and sex. Subjects who had been exposed to COVID-19, were actively infected with it, or had recovered from it provided the deeply sampled blood TCRbeta repertoires that made up the dataset. The material from the prospective study consisted of cDNA or gDNA derived from T cells, B-cell-depleted T cells, or PBMCs.

As regards this clone: No cognate antigen has been identified for it. No much larger clone is present one base from it, and per-base qualities are unavailable.

CDR1 LNHNV and CDR2 YYDKDF were looked up in the germline V gene (reference sequence). The CDR3, from cysteine to phenylalanine, totals 14 residues. Only CDR3 DNA remains: 42 bases, in frame from the first base. Germline trimming: 1 base from V, 9 bases from J; junction bases outside gene matches: 6. Another Seattle source contributed samples from volunteer blood donors who had recovered from COVID-19. The collaborating institutions used their own protocols to collect whole blood in K2EDTA tubes. Collaborator samples were shipped for TCRbeta analysis as frozen whole blood, isolated PBMCs, or DNA extracted from either sample type. TCRbeta CDR3 regions were amplified from genomic DNA by means of the immunoSEQ Assay, a bias-controlled multiplex PCR. The study's processing was this. The number of nucleated cells in each sample was estimated from the amplification of reference gene primers within the assay. To quantify the absolute abundance of each unique TCRbeta CDR3 rearrangement, sequence reads were collapsed and filtered. Productive Simpson clonality was computed per sample as the square root of Simpson's diversity index over productive rearrangements. TCRdb's version of the immuneACCESS table is confined to in-frame rearrangements and falls short of the full clone set. An unresolved V gene accounts for under half of the shortfall where checked; the remainder is of unknown origin. V and J calls and clone size are given by that table; D and trimming were obtained from the DNA. This sample holds some 240,000 clones; around 90% were observed only once. The ten top clones hold approximately 7.5% of the sample.

General findings and caveats noted by the study authors: Clinical and demographic metadata were provided uncurated, with the amount varying by source and participant.

The sequencing input was peripheral blood. The chain couples TRBV15 to TRBJ2-1; the junction holds 7 bases that match TRBD1. The clonotype originates from a man in his 60s who had recovered from COVID-19. The CDR3 region reads CATSRGSRGSEQFF. The sequenced DNA: TGTGCCACCAGCAGAGGGAGCAGGGGGTCTGAGCAGTTCTTC. With the portions outside the CDR3 filled from the reference TRBV15 and TRBJ2-1 genes, the complete variable region becomes DAMVIQNPRYQVTQFGKPVTLSCSQTLNHNVMYWYQQKSSQAPKLLFHYYDKDFNNEADTPDNFQSRRPNTSFCFLDIRSPGLGDTAMYLCATSRGSRGSEQFFGPGTRLTVL.